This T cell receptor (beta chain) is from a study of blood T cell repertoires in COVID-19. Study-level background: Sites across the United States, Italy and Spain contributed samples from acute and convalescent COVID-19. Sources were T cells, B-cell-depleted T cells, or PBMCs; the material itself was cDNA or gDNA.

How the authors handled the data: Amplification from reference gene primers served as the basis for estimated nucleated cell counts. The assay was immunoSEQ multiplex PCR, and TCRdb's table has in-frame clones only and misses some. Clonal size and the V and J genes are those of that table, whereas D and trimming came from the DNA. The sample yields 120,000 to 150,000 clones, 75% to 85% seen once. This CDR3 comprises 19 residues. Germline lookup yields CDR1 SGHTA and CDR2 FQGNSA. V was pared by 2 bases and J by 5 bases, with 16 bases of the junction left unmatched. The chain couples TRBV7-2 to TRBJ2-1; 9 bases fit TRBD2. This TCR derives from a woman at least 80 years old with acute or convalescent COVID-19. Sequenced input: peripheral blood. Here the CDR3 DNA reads TGTGCCAGCAGCTTAAGAAAAGCGGGGGGATCAGGGTTGAACAATGAGCAGTTCTTC. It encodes CASSLRKAGGSGLNNEQFF.